This record covers a single TCR beta chain. This PCR relied on a set of 60 Vbeta primers and 13 Jbeta primers. Profiled with immunoSEQ multiplex PCR; TCRdb holds only in-frame clones, not every one. Of about 190,000 clones in the sample, 80% to 85% were seen once. Trimming pared 2 bases from V and 8 bases from J, leaving 10 bases between. CDR1 is LNHDA, CDR2 SQIVND, per germline (reference sequence). CDR3 length equals 13 residues. This specimen belongs to a study of cytomegalovirus exposure and HLA in healthy donors. This TCR derives from a boy aged 2-15 years in good health and CMV-seronegative. The sample taken for sequencing was PBMCs. The chain is built from TRBV19 and TRBJ2-1; D is undetermined. The CDR3 spells CASSITGVHEQFF. For the CDR3, the DNA is TGTGCCAGTAGTATAACCGGAGTCCATGAGCAGTTCTTC.